These T cell receptor beta chains were read from a single sample in a study of blood T cell repertoires in COVID-19. Sequenced by immunoSEQ multiplex PCR; TCRdb stores in-frame clones only, minus some. The table lists about 140,000 clones, around 82% of them singletons. Sequenced input: PBMCs or T cells enriched from blood (not recorded which). The receptor source for this set is a man between 35 and 55 years old with acute COVID-19. The CDR3 runs from the conserved cysteine through the conserved F or W. D genes are given only for firm matches.

v_call	j_call	d_call	cdr3_aa
TRBV29-1	TRBJ2-2	TRBD1	CSGVRQGTGELFF
TRBV5-4	TRBJ2-2	TRBD2	CASSWFAGESSGELFF
TRBV28	TRBJ2-1	-	CASSRSNEQFF
TRBV7-6	TRBJ1-6	TRBD1	CASRSGTGAGNSPLHF
TRBV4-1	TRBJ1-3	-	CASSSKELSGNTIYF
TRBV6-2/TRBV6-3	TRBJ2-1	TRBD2	CASSYSKTSGGQFF
TRBV28	TRBJ1-6	TRBD1	CASSPGGFNNSPLHF
TRBV11-3	TRBJ1-1	-	CASSLAGGDGAEAFF
TRBV25-1	TRBJ1-6	-	CAACAGLNSPLHF
TRBV7-2	TRBJ2-1	-	CASSLGRVTGSNEQFF
TRBV9	TRBJ2-4	-	CASSPSTGQNIQYF
TRBV5-1	TRBJ2-3	-	CASSLGGTSTDTQYF